This passage covers 5 T cell receptor beta chains from one sample sequenced in a study of T cell changes during pregnancy in multiple sclerosis. Using immunoSEQ multiplex PCR, the repertoire was profiled, and TCRdb retains in-frame clones only, with some absent. The data contain about 85,000 clones, roughly nine tenths of them singletons. This sample comprised peripheral blood, obtained in the first trimester of pregnancy. The receptors derive from a female donor with multiple sclerosis, enrolled in a pregnancy study.

The rearrangement uses TRBV6-6 and TRBJ2-2; D is possibly TRBD1 (6 bases). The germline V gene encodes CDR1 MNHNY and CDR2 SVGAGI (reference sequence). Trimming removed 5 bases at V and 3 bases at J, with 10 bases between. This CDR3 has 14 residues. The CDR3 here is CASSHRTDTGELFF. DNA of the CDR3: TGTGCCAGCAGTCACCGGACAGACACCGGGGAGCTGTTTTTT.

This clone was counted a few times. The chain joins TRBV6-4 to TRBJ1-2; TRBD1 matches 8 bases. The CDR3 sequence is 13 residues long. Trimming cost V 6 bases and J 6 bases; bases outside gene matches: 6. Germline loops: CDR1 MRHNA, CDR2 SNTAGT. The CDR3 protein is CASRAQGAHGYTF. Here the CDR3 DNA reads TGTGCCAGCAGAGCCCAGGGGGCCCATGGCTACACCTTC.

The chain's CDR3 is CASSIKGQGIGELFF. The CDR3 bases are TGTGCCAGTAGTATTAAGGGACAGGGCATCGGGGAGCTGTTTTTT. The rearrangement links TRBV19 to TRBJ2-2, with 9 positions matching TRBD1. This CDR3 region has 15 residues. Germline V gene data show CDR1 as LNHDA and CDR2 as SQIVND (reference sequence). V lost 3 bases and J lost 7; bases outside the gene matches: 6.

The V gene is TRBV6-1, the J gene TRBJ2-1, with a tentative D call TRBD2 (6 bases). The germline CDR1 and CDR2 sequences are MNHNS and SASEGT. The CDR3 extends over 14 amino acids. The V gene lost 6 bases and the J gene lost 3 bases, with 12 bases spanning the gap. The CDR3 nucleotides are TGTGCCAGCAGGGGGACGGGAGTCTACAATGAGCAGTTCTTC. Amino acid sequence: CASRGTGVYNEQFF.

The chain recombines TRBV29-1 with TRBJ1-2, with D possibly matching TRBD1 (6 bases). Germline assignment: CDR1 SQVTM and CDR2 ANQGSEA. V was trimmed by 5 bases and J by 8 bases, leaving 9 bases between them. This CDR3 spans 10 amino acids. This CDR3 reads CSVPGQGYTF. The CDR3 nucleotides are TGCAGCGTTCCCGGACAGGGCTACACCTTC.